The 4 T cell receptor beta chains presented below share a single source sample, sequenced in a study of Tregs in tolerant kidney transplant recipients. Sequencing used immunoSEQ multiplex PCR; TCRdb keeps in-frame clones, though not all of them. The table has about 2,800 clones, around two fifths seen once. These receptors are not linked to any known antigen. The sample taken for sequencing was Tregs from blood cultured with allogeneic cells. The receptors come from a human donor in good health.

Only one count was recorded for this clone. The chain has TRBV5-1 and TRBJ1-5; 7 positions agree with TRBD1. Germline assignment: CDR1 SGHRS and CDR2 YFSETQ. Unmatched junction bases numbered 4, after V lost 0 bases and J lost 7 bases. The CDR3 loop spans 14 amino acids. The CDR3 DNA reads as TGCGCCAGCAGCTTGGCAGGGGGTCAACAGCCCCAGCATTTT. It codes for CASSLAGGQQPQHF. The variable domain in full, completed from reference TRBV5-1 and TRBJ1-5, reads KAGVTQTPRYLIKTRGQQVTLSCSPISGHRSVSWYQQTPGQGLQFLFEYFSETQRNKGNFPGRFSGRQFSNSRSEMNVSTLELGDSALYLCASSLAGGQQPQHFGDGTRLSIL.

This clone was seen a few times. The chain uses TRBV9 and TRBJ1-1; no reliable D call. Per the germline V gene, CDR1 is SGDLS and CDR2 is YYNGEE. Trimming shortened V by 4 bases and J by 0 bases, and 7 bases separated the two germline ends. CDR3 length equals 13 residues. As DNA, the CDR3 is TGTGCCAGCAGCCCGCAGGTGAACACTGAAGCTTTCTTT. Translating gives CASSPQVNTEAFF.

This chain links TRBV5-6 with TRBJ2-7; tentatively, D is TRBD1 (6 bases). The germline V and J ends were trimmed by 2 bases and 4 bases, with 13 bases remaining between them. Germline CDR1 SGHDT, CDR2 YYEEEE. CDR3 length equals 14 residues. As DNA, the CDR3 is TGTGCCAGCAGCTTAGCCAGGGGCAAGTACGAGCAGTACTTC. Encoded protein: CASSLARGKYEQYF.

The rearrangement links TRBV7-2 to TRBJ2-1, with TRBD2 matching over 14 bases. This CDR3 contains 16 residues. Per germline, CDR1 SGHTA and CDR2 FQGNSA. Trimming cost V 2 bases and J 9 bases; bases outside gene matches: 6. DNA of the CDR3: TGTGCCAGCAGCTTAAGAGGGACTAGCGGGAGCGGTGAGCAGTTCTTC. Amino acids: CASSLRGTSGSGEQFF.